The 21 T cell receptor beta chains below all came from one sample that was sequenced in a study of T cells in narcolepsy. The method was immunoSEQ multiplex PCR; TCRdb's version includes in-frame clones alone and lacks a portion of them. This sample carries about 32,000 clones, roughly 87% of them seen once, and the ten largest clones take 0.8% to 0.95%. The sample comprised CD45RA- memory CD4+ T cells from PBMCs. The receptors derive from a human donor with narcolepsy.

The chain is built from TRBV15 and TRBJ1-5; D perhaps matches TRBD1 (6 bases). CDR1 and CDR2 from the germline V gene are LNHNV and YYDKDF (reference sequence). The CDR3 length is 14 residues. The V and J ends lost 4 bases and 7 bases respectively, with 14 bases between them. The CDR3 loop is CATSISGGRQPQHF. The CDR3, as DNA: TGTGCCACCAGCATTTCCGGGGGCAGGCAGCCCCAGCATTTT.

The chain is built from TRBV7-9 and TRBJ2-7; D is unresolved. V was cut by 5 bases and J by 3 bases, with 14 bases left in between. Germline V lookup: CDR1 SEHNR, CDR2 FQNEAQ (reference sequence). The CDR3 totals 14 residues. Written as DNA, the CDR3 is TGTGCCAGCAGCCCTAGTCCAGCATACTACGAGCAGTACTTC. Its protein is CASSPSPAYYEQYF.

This chain joins TRBV18 and TRBJ1-2, with 8 bases identical to TRBD1. This CDR3 spans 16 amino acids. Germline lookup yields CDR1 KGHSH and CDR2 LQKENI. The ends lost 5 bases at V and 2 bases at J; junction bases unmatched: 10. The CDR3 is CASSSNGQGENYGYTF. DNA for the CDR3: TGTGCCAGCTCATCAAATGGACAGGGTGAAAACTATGGCTACACCTTC.

The gene calls are TRBV6-1 and TRBJ1-6, with D unresolved. The V gene lost 0 bases and the J gene lost 4 bases, with 13 bases spanning the gap. The germline gives CDR1 MNHNS, CDR2 SASEGT. This CDR3 is built from 17 residues. Written as DNA, the CDR3 is TGTGCCAGCAGTGAAGCGCTTCGGGTGGAATATAATTCACCCCTCCACTTT. This translates into CASSEALRVEYNSPLHF.

The rearrangement links TRBV19 to TRBJ2-5; 9 bases map to TRBD2. The CDR3 spans 15 residues. Looked up from germline, CDR1 is LNHDA and CDR2 is SQIVND (reference sequence). V shed 4 bases, J shed 5 bases, and the junction held 8 bases outside the gene matches. CDR3 residues: CASSRASGAYETQYF. CDR3 coding DNA: TGTGCCAGTAGTAGGGCTAGCGGGGCTTACGAGACCCAGTACTTC. Filled out from reference TRBV19 and TRBJ2-5, the complete variable domain reads DGGITQSPKYLFRKEGQNVTLSCEQNLNHDAMYWYRQDPGQGLRLIYYSQIVNDFQKGDIAEGYSVSREKKESFPLTVTSAQKNPTAFYLCASSRASGAYETQYFGPGTRLLVL.

Remarks on this clone: Other DNA sequences in this specimen translate into the identical CDR3. The chain is built from TRBV5-6 and TRBJ2-3; 8 bases agree with TRBD2. The CDR3 extends over 16 amino acids. With 2 bases clipped from V and 1 base from J, the junction kept 6 bases outside the gene matches. Germline assignment: CDR1 SGHDT and CDR2 YYEEEE. CDR3: CASSLLGRGGTDTQYF. The CDR3, as DNA: TGTGCCAGCAGCTTATTGGGGCGGGGGGGCACAGATACGCAGTATTTT. Full variable domain (rest looked up from reference TRBV5-6 and TRBJ2-3): DAGVTQSPTHLIKTRGQQVTLRCSPKSGHDTVSWYQQALGQGPQFIFQYYEEEERQRGNFPDRFSGHQFPNYSSELNVNALLLGDSALYLCASSLLGRGGTDTQYFGPGTRLTVL.

The CDR3 spells CASSLGPQGGTSGNTIYF. CDR3 coding DNA: TGTGCCAGCAGCTTAGGGCCACAGGGGGGTACTTCTGGAAACACCATATATTTT. This chain joins TRBV7-2 and TRBJ1-3; 8 bases map to TRBD1. The CDR3 is 18 amino acids. J gave up 1 base and V 1 base, and 9 bases lay outside the gene matches. CDR1 and CDR2 (germline): SGHTA, FQGNSA.

The chain couples TRBV7-2 to TRBJ2-7; 8 bases agree with TRBD1. Per the germline V gene, CDR1 is SGHTA and CDR2 is FQGNSA. CDR3 length: 15 amino acids. V trimming: 5 bases; J trimming: 3 bases; junction bases outside the gene matches: 9. CDR3: CASSLGGTGVYEQYF. The CDR3 DNA is TGTGCCAGCAGCCTAGGGGGGACAGGAGTCTACGAGCAGTACTTC.

This rearrangement joins TRBV9 to TRBJ1-1; maybe TRBD1 (5 bases). The CDR3 sequence is 14 residues long. V shed 4 bases and J shed 4 bases, with 14 bases lying between them. Germline CDR1 is SGDLS and CDR2 is YYNGEE. The CDR3 sequence: CASSPLGGITEAFF. Here the CDR3 DNA reads TGTGCCAGCAGCCCCCTGGGGGGTATCACTGAAGCTTTCTTT.

V and J are TRBV19 and TRBJ2-7; 7 positions agree with TRBD1. Germline lookup yields CDR1 LNHDA and CDR2 SQIVND (reference sequence). This CDR3 is built from 12 residues. Unmatched junction bases numbered 6, after V lost 10 bases and J lost 3 bases. CDR3 nucleotide sequence: TGTGCCACCTTAGACAGGGACTACGAGCAGTACTTC. This translates into CATLDRDYEQYF.

This rearrangement joins TRBV12-5 to TRBJ2-7; no reliable D call. The CDR3 covers 11 residues. CDR1 LGHNT and CDR2 FRNRAP come from the germline V gene. Trimming removed 5 bases at V and 3 bases at J, with 5 bases between. CDR3 loop: CASGQNYEQYF. The DNA for the CDR3 is TGTGCTAGTGGTCAGAACTACGAGCAGTACTTC. Supplemented by reference TRBV12-5 and TRBJ2-7, the full variable domain reads DARVTQTPRHKVTEMGQEVTMRCQPILGHNTVFWYRQTMMQGLELLAYFRNRAPLDDSGMPKDRFSAEMPDATLATLKIQPSEPRDSAVYFCASGQNYEQYFGPGTRLTVT.

This clone was detected once. The V call is TRBV7-3, the J call TRBJ1-4, with TRBD1 as a possible D gene (6 bases). From germline, CDR1 is SGHTA and CDR2 FQGTGA. CDR3 length equals 19 residues. The V gene lost 0 bases and the J gene lost 8 bases, with 25 bases spanning the gap. The CDR3 DNA reads as TGTGCCAGCAGCTTAACCCATAAACGGGGGGCAGAGGTAGGAGAAAAACTGTTTTTT. The encoded protein is CASSLTHKRGAEVGEKLFF. The complete variable domain, with remaining parts taken from reference TRBV7-3 and TRBJ1-4, reads GAGVSQTPSNKVTEKGKYVELRCDPISGHTALYWYRQSLGQGPEFLIYFQGTGAADDSGLPNDRFFAVRPEGSVSTLKIQRTERGDSAVYLCASSLTHKRGAEVGEKLFFGSGTQLSVL.

The J gene is TRBJ2-1, the V gene TRBV5-4, with D perhaps TRBD2 (7 bases). V was clipped by 0 bases and J by 10 bases, with 14 bases between them. The germline CDR1 and CDR2 sequences are SGHNT and YYREEE (reference sequence). This CDR3 comprises 14 residues. DNA for the CDR3: TGTGCCAGCAGCTTGGCTAGGGGGGGGGAGGAGCAGTTCTTC. Its protein is CASSLARGGEEQFF.

This sequence joins TRBV30 and TRBJ2-1; D unclear. The CDR3 extends over 13 amino acids. In germline, CDR1 is GTSNPN, CDR2 SVGIG (reference sequence). Between the trimmed V and J ends, which lost 7 bases and 4 bases, there was a span of 14 bases. This chain's CDR3 is CASRGQQYNEQFF. The CDR3 region has the DNA TGTGCCTCCCGTGGCCAGCAGTACAATGAGCAGTTCTTC.

The genes are TRBV19 and TRBJ1-1, with D perhaps matching TRBD1 (6 bases). Trimming removed 6 bases at V and 2 bases at J, with 13 bases between. Looked up from germline, CDR1 is LNHDA and CDR2 is SQIVND (reference sequence). This CDR3 is built from 14 residues. CDR3 in amino acids: CASSRGGLNTEAFF. In DNA, the CDR3 is TGTGCCAGTAGCCGAGGGGGGCTAAACACTGAAGCTTTCTTT.

This clone was seen more than once but under ten times. The chain joins TRBV25-1 to TRBJ2-1; perhaps D is TRBD1 or TRBD2 (5 bases each). CDR3 length equals 14 residues. With 1 base removed from V and 10 bases from J, the gap between germline ends came to 14 bases. Per the germline V gene, CDR1 is MGHDK and CDR2 is SYGVNS. CDR3 coding DNA: TGTGCCAGCAGTGAATCCGGGGCCTTAAAGGAGCAGTTCTTC. Its protein product is CASSESGALKEQFF.

This clone is a singleton in its sample. V usage is TRBV7-3 and J usage is TRBJ2-1; D perhaps matches TRBD2 (6 bases). V gave up 4 bases and J gave up 5 bases, with 15 bases separating them. Germline CDR1 is SGHTA and CDR2 is FQGTGA. The CDR3 has 15 residues. The CDR3 DNA reads TGTGCCAGCAGCTCCACCCCGGACTATCACAATGAGCAGTTCTTC. As protein: CASSSTPDYHNEQFF.

This rearrangement joins TRBV19 to TRBJ2-7; 7 bases align to TRBD1. This CDR3 comprises 15 residues. The trim removed 5 bases at V and 3 bases at J, leaving 10 bases unmatched. Germline assignment: CDR1 LNHDA and CDR2 SQIVND (reference sequence). CDR3 in DNA: TGTGCCAGTAGTGGATACGGGACAGATAACTACGAGCAGTACTTC. Translation gives CASSGYGTDNYEQYF.

This sequence joins TRBV19 and TRBJ1-2; D gene unclear. The CDR3 extends over 13 amino acids. The germline gives CDR1 LNHDA, CDR2 SQIVND (reference sequence). V lost 10 bases and J lost 1, with 13 bases in between. CDR3 sequence reads: CATRTDFNYGYTF. The CDR3 bases are TGTGCCACTCGGACGGATTTTAACTATGGCTACACCTTC.

This rearrangement joins TRBV7-2 to TRBJ2-7, with D tentatively TRBD1 (5 bases). CDR1 and CDR2 (germline): SGHTA, FQGNSA. This CDR3 spans 14 amino acids. V was shortened by 4 bases and J by 3 bases, with 13 bases between the two germline ends. This CDR3 reads CASSSTGRGYEQYF. Written as DNA, the CDR3 is TGTGCCAGCAGCTCGACCGGTAGGGGCTACGAGCAGTACTTC. Based on the CDR3 plus reference TRBV7-2 and TRBJ2-7, the full variable domain is GAGVSQSPSNKVTEKGKDVELRCDPISGHTALYWYRQSLGQGLEFLIYFQGNSAPDKSGLPSDRFSAERTGGSVSTLTIQRTQQEDSAVYLCASSSTGRGYEQYFGPGTRLTVT.

This chain joins TRBV10-3 and TRBJ1-2, with D possibly being TRBD1 (6 bases). Looked up from germline, CDR1 is ENHRY and CDR2 is SYGVKD. The CDR3 contains 13 residues. V lost 8 bases to trimming and J lost 7 bases, with 17 bases between them. CDR3 sequence reads: CAISRGGDRGYTF. The CDR3 bases are TGTGCCATCTCCCGAGGGGGGGATCGTGGCTACACCTTC.